This T cell receptor beta chain is from a study of Ad26.COV2.S vaccination and SARS-CoV-2 variants. Overall study: Ad26.COV2.S given intramuscularly, once or twice 56 days apart. Broader study findings: People given the vaccine had a wider spike-specific TCR breadth than placebo recipients did. The TCR breadth and depth analyses may have produced an underestimate of total T cell responses.

The repertoire was sequenced with immunoSEQ multiplex PCR; TCRdb's copy has only in-frame clones and lacks some. The data hold about 440,000 clones, with about 90% observed a single time. The trim removed 4 bases at V and 5 bases at J, leaving 7 bases unmatched. From germline, CDR1 is SGHRS and CDR2 YFSETQ. The CDR3 spans 16 residues. Specified treatment: about 20 received Ad26.COV2.S at low or high dose, single or two shots; about 5 received placebo; per-sample allocation not given. The samples were gathered on day 63 after the first injection of vaccine or placebo. This person who donated was an adult of 18-55 years in Boston. Comment on this clone: Its antigen is currently unknown.

The source is a person aged 18-60 years who received the Ad26.COV2.S COVID-19 vaccine or a placebo. This chain connects TRBV5-1 to TRBJ2-3; TRBD2 matches 13 bases. Sequenced here: peripheral blood, sampled in a trial of Ad26.COV2.S vaccine versus placebo. CDR3 loop: CASSVLAGGPQDTQYF. The CDR3 DNA sequence: TGCGCCAGCAGCGTACTAGCGGGAGGGCCTCAAGATACGCAGTATTTT. Complete variable domain (other parts from reference TRBV5-1 and TRBJ2-3): KAGVTQTPRYLIKTRGQQVTLSCSPISGHRSVSWYQQTPGQGLQFLFEYFSETQRNKGNFPGRFSGRQFSNSRSEMNVSTLELGDSALYLCASSVLAGGPQDTQYFGPGTRLTVL.